These 28 T cell receptor beta chains were sequenced from one sample in a study of T cells in localized non-small cell lung cancer. The protocol was immunoSEQ multiplex PCR, while the TCRdb copy is restricted to in-frame clones and leaves out a portion. Of roughly 1,500 clones listed, under 25% are singletons. Sequencing used lung tumor tissue, obtained before any cancer treatment. The receptors stem from a male donor aged 60 or over with stage I lung adenocarcinoma.

This clone was seen a few times. The chain combines TRBV5-1 with TRBJ1-2; D might be TRBD1 (6 bases). CDR3 length: 14 amino acids. Germline loops: CDR1 SGHRS, CDR2 YFSETQ. Trimming took 1 base from V and 3 from J, leaving 10 bases between them. DNA of the CDR3: TGCGCCAGCAGCTTGTCCCCAGGGGACTATGGCTACACCTTC. Translation gives CASSLSPGDYGYTF.

The sample holds a few counts of this clone. V gene TRBV6-4 combines with J gene TRBJ2-1; D unresolved. The CDR3 runs to 14 residues. Germline lookup yields CDR1 MRHNA and CDR2 SNTAGT. Deletions cut 3 bases from V and 2 bases from J, with 8 bases between. CDR3 DNA sequence: TGTGCCAGCAGTGAAGGTGTCGCCTACAATGAGCAGTTCTTC. It yields the protein CASSEGVAYNEQFF.

The rearrangement links TRBV11-3 to TRBJ2-5; TRBD1 is a possible D gene (6 bases). CDR1 and CDR2 (germline): SGHNT, YENEEA. V gave up 3 bases and J gave up 1 base, with 9 bases separating them. The CDR3 loop spans 14 amino acids. The CDR3, as DNA: TGTGCCAGCAGCTTGACAGGCACCCAAGAGACCCAGTACTTC. Its protein product is CASSLTGTQETQYF.

The gene calls are TRBV11-3 and TRBJ1-2; 9 positions agree with TRBD1. The CDR3 sequence is 16 residues long. CDR1 is SGHNT and CDR2 is YENEEA in the germline V gene. The V segment lost 3 bases and the J segment 3 bases; nucleotides outside the gene matches: 8. DNA for the CDR3: TGTGCCAGCAGCTTGGAGGACAGGGGACGCTACTATGGCTACACCTTC. Its protein is CASSLEDRGRYYGYTF.

The chain is built from TRBV9 and TRBJ2-7; D gene ambiguous. CDR1 and CDR2 (germline): SGDLS, YYNGEE. The CDR3 spans 12 residues. V lost 0 bases and J lost 3, with 4 bases in between. The DNA of the CDR3 is TGTGCCAGCAGCGTAGTTTGCTACGAGCAGTACTTC. Translation: CASSVVCYEQYF.

On this clone: The junction and the germline gene differ at one end; a read error may be behind it. The chain joins TRBV6-8 to TRBJ2-7, with D possibly TRBD1 on 6 matching bases. Germline-derived CDR1 and CDR2 are MNHGY and SAAAGT. This CDR3 region has 14 residues. The CDR3 region has the DNA TGTGCCATCAGTGGGGGCCAGGGGATATACGAGCAGTACTTC. This gives the protein CAISGGQGIYEQYF.

The rearrangement uses TRBV6-8 and TRBJ1-1, with unresolved D. Germline assignment: CDR1 MNHGY and CDR2 SAAAGT. There are 15 residues in the CDR3. V gave up 4 bases and J gave up 0 bases, with 12 bases separating them. Here the CDR3 reads CASSFRIFMNTEAFF. The DNA of the CDR3 is TGTGCCAGCAGTTTCAGAATTTTCATGAACACTGAAGCTTTCTTT.

The chain carries TRBV28 and TRBJ2-2; 9 bases match TRBD2. Germline CDR1 MDHEN, CDR2 SYDVKM. This CDR3 spans 15 amino acids. J was trimmed by 1 base and V by 5 bases; bases with no gene match: 2. CDR3 nucleotide sequence: TGTGCCAGCAGTCCGACTAGCGGGAACACCGGGGAGCTGTTTTTT. As protein: CASSPTSGNTGELFF.

The rearrangement links TRBV19 to TRBJ1-5; the D is unclear. The germline CDR1 and CDR2 sequences are LNHDA and SQIVND (reference sequence). Trimming took 7 bases from V and 0 from J, leaving 16 bases between them. The CDR3 is 16 residues long. CDR3 bases: TGTGCCAGTACCCCCGGAGCCTCCTATAGCAATCAGCCCCAGCATTTT. Protein: CASTPGASYSNQPQHF. The full variable domain, completed using reference TRBV19 and TRBJ1-5, is DGGITQSPKYLFRKEGQNVTLSCEQNLNHDAMYWYRQDPGQGLRLIYYSQIVNDFQKGDIAEGYSVSREKKESFPLTVTSAQKNPTAFYLCASTPGASYSNQPQHFGDGTRLSIL.

At least ten counts were recorded for this clone. The rearrangement links TRBV11-3 to TRBJ2-5, with D perhaps matching TRBD2 (5 bases). This CDR3 region has 14 residues. V lost 4 bases, J lost 1 base, and 10 bases lay in between. Looked up from germline, CDR1 is SGHNT and CDR2 is YENEEA. The CDR3 bases are TGTGCCAGCAGCTCGGCGGGCAGCCAAGAGACCCAGTACTTC. Translating gives CASSSAGSQETQYF.

The genes are TRBV4-1 and TRBJ2-3; unclear D gene. V lost 0 bases and J lost 8, with 12 bases in between. This CDR3 contains 14 residues. Looked up from germline, CDR1 is MGHRA and CDR2 is YSYEKL. The CDR3 DNA is TGCGCCAGCAGCCAAGATCCTAGACTTGCTACGCAGTATTTT. Its translation is CASSQDPRLATQYF.

The rearrangement links TRBV29-1 to TRBJ2-1, with D possibly being TRBD1 (6 bases). Germline CDR1 SQVTM, CDR2 ANQGSEA. The CDR3 has 14 amino acids. Trimming pared 5 bases from V and 0 bases from J, leaving 11 bases between. CDR3 amino acids: CSVTGSSSYNEQFF. DNA of the CDR3: TGCAGCGTTACAGGGTCCAGCTCCTACAATGAGCAGTTCTTC.

This clone came up a few times. The rearrangement uses TRBV19 and TRBJ1-1, with D possibly being TRBD1 (6 bases). CDR1 is LNHDA and CDR2 is SQIVND in the germline V gene (reference sequence). CDR3 length: 14 amino acids. Trimming cost V 7 bases and J 1 base, with 13 bases left between them. For the CDR3, the DNA is TGTGCCAGTACCCCTAACAGGGCGAACACTGAAGCTTTCTTT. Encoded protein: CASTPNRANTEAFF.

This clone appeared a few times. V gene TRBV5-1 combines with J gene TRBJ2-1; 7 nucleotides line up with TRBD2. The trim removed 0 bases at V and 5 bases at J, leaving 2 bases unmatched. CDR1 SGHRS and CDR2 YFSETQ come from the germline V gene. The CDR3 sequence is 14 residues long. CDR3 amino acids: CASSLVLADNEQFF. CDR3 DNA sequence: TGCGCCAGCAGCTTGGTGCTAGCGGACAATGAGCAGTTCTTC.

This clone has only a few counts. The chain uses TRBV5-1 and TRBJ2-1; possible D gene TRBD1, 6 bases. V was trimmed by 0 bases and J by 8 bases, leaving 12 bases between them. The CDR3 loop spans 14 amino acids. Germline CDR1 reads SGHRS; CDR2 reads YFSETQ. Here the CDR3 reads CASSLGQGSDEQFF. In DNA, the CDR3 is TGCGCCAGCAGCTTGGGGCAGGGGAGCGATGAGCAGTTCTTC.

This chain uses TRBV12-5 with TRBJ1-3; a possible D gene is TRBD1 (5 bases). Germline V gene data show CDR1 as LGHNT and CDR2 as FRNRAP. The CDR3 runs 14 residues. The ends were cut back, 5 bases at V and 0 bases at J, with 8 bases in the middle. In nucleotides, the CDR3 is TGTGCTAGTGGTGCAGGGAGCTCTGGAAACACCATATATTTT. Amino acids: CASGAGSSGNTIYF.

This clone was seen only a few times. V is TRBV30 and J is TRBJ2-1, with 7 bases fitting TRBD2. CDR3 length: 14 amino acids. The germline V gene has CDR1 GTSNPN and CDR2 SVGIG (reference sequence). With V trimmed by 2 bases and J by 5 bases, 6 bases remained unmatched. The CDR3 loop reads CAWSKGLSNNEQFF. DNA for the CDR3: TGTGCCTGGAGTAAGGGACTATCAAACAATGAGCAGTTCTTC.

The CDR3 region is CASSPRGAAGVTYEQYF. CDR3 sequence (DNA): TGTGCCAGCAGCCCAAGAGGGGCAGCGGGAGTAACTTACGAGCAGTACTTC. J is TRBJ2-7 and V is TRBV9; TRBD2 agrees at 8 bases. The J segment lost 4 bases and the V segment lost 4 bases, leaving 16 bases of the junction unmatched. Germline CDR1 is SGDLS and CDR2 is YYNGEE. There are 17 residues in the CDR3.

V and J are TRBV5-1 and TRBJ2-1; the match to TRBD2 covers 10 bases. The germline CDR1 and CDR2 sequences are SGHRS and YFSETQ. This CDR3 comprises 15 residues. Trimming took 4 bases from V and 12 from J; bases not matched to a gene: 13. CDR3 region: CASSIEAGGSGSQFF. DNA for the CDR3: TGCGCCAGCAGCATCGAAGCGGGAGGGTCGGGGTCGCAGTTCTTC.

In this sample, this clone turned up a few times. The chain combines TRBV11-3 with TRBJ2-2; TRBD1 is a possible D gene (6 bases). V was pared by 1 base and J by 5 bases, with 8 bases between. The germline V gene encodes CDR1 SGHNT and CDR2 YENEEA. The CDR3 sequence is 14 residues long. The chain's CDR3 is CASSLGTVTGELFF. DNA of the CDR3: TGTGCCAGCAGCTTAGGGACAGTTACCGGGGAGCTGTTTTTT. Full variable domain (remainder filled in from reference TRBV11-3 and TRBJ2-2): EAGVVQSPRYKIIEKKQPVAFWCNPISGHNTLYWYLQNLGQGPELLIRYENEEAVDDSQLPKDRFSAERLKGVDSTLKIQPAELGDSAVYLCASSLGTVTGELFFGEGSRLTVL.

This clone has only one observation. The chain employs TRBV19 and TRBJ2-6, with 10 positions matching TRBD2. Germline assignment: CDR1 LNHDA and CDR2 SQIVND (reference sequence). V was clipped by 3 bases and J by 4 bases; unmatched bases: 9. The CDR3 is 18 amino acids. CDR3 bases: TGTGCCAGTAGTATCGGGACTAGCGCCCTGGGAGGGGCCAACGTCCTGACTTTC. Protein product: CASSIGTSALGGANVLTF.

In its sample, this clone was seen a few times. The J gene is TRBJ2-7, the V gene TRBV14; perhaps TRBD1 as D (6 bases). The length of the CDR3 is 14 residues. Trimming cost V 4 bases and J 0 bases, with 10 bases left between them. From germline, CDR1 is SGHDN and CDR2 FVKESK. In nucleotides, the CDR3 is TGTGCCAGCAGCCCTTCGACAGGCTCCTACGAGCAGTACTTC. Amino acid sequence: CASSPSTGSYEQYF. The full variable domain, with the rest looked up from reference TRBV14 and TRBJ2-7, is EAGVTQFPSHSVIEKGQTVTLRCDPISGHDNLYWYRRVMGKEIKFLLHFVKESKQDESGMPNNRFLAERTGGTYSTLKVQPAELEDSGVYFCASSPSTGSYEQYFGPGTRLTVT.

This clone was seen just once. The chain joins TRBV18 to TRBJ2-3, with 7 bases identical to TRBD2. The CDR3 extends over 16 amino acids. Germline-derived CDR1 and CDR2 are KGHSH and LQKENI. V lost 2 bases, J lost 1 base, and 6 bases stayed unmatched. As DNA, the CDR3 is TGTGCCAGCTCACCAAGCGGGGTACTTCGCACAGATACGCAGTATTTT. Its protein product is CASSPSGVLRTDTQYF.

There are a few counts of this clone. The V call is TRBV9, the J call TRBJ2-7; 10 positions agree with TRBD1. Per the germline V gene, CDR1 is SGDLS and CDR2 is YYNGEE. The V and J ends lost 3 bases and 5 bases, in that order; junction bases with no gene match: 2. This CDR3 comprises 13 residues. For the CDR3, the DNA is TGTGCCAGCAGCGCGGGACAGGGGAACGAGCAGTACTTC. Amino acid sequence: CASSAGQGNEQYF.

The sample holds a few counts of this clone. J is TRBJ2-3 and V is TRBV11-3; 12 bases fit TRBD2. Germline V gene sequence: CDR1 SGHNT, CDR2 YENEEA. The CDR3 has 16 residues. The V segment lost 4 bases and the J segment 0 bases; nucleotides outside the gene matches: 2. The CDR3 DNA sequence: TGTGCCAGCAGCTCGCTAGCGGGAGGGAGCACAGATACGCAGTATTTT. Amino acid sequence: CASSSLAGGSTDTQYF.

By its share, this clone is large. The J gene is TRBJ2-7, the V gene TRBV6-8, with TRBD2 as a possible D gene (6 bases). Trimming removed 5 bases from V and 4 bases from J, with 12 bases in between. The CDR3 runs 13 residues. Germline CDR1 reads MNHGY; CDR2 reads SAAAGT. The CDR3 here is CASSGRTEYEQYF. The CDR3, as DNA: TGTGCCAGCAGTGGGAGGACCGAGTACGAGCAGTACTTC.

This clone is medium-sized in the sample. The V and J genes are TRBV9 and TRBJ2-7; tentatively, D is TRBD2 (5 bases). CDR3 size: 13 residues. Trimming cost V 5 bases and J 7 bases, with 16 bases left between them. Germline lookup yields CDR1 SGDLS and CDR2 YYNGEE. The CDR3 DNA reads TGTGCCAGCAGTGAACCAGGATTAGCGGAGCAGTACTTC. Amino acids: CASSEPGLAEQYF.

This clone rates as large. The chain links TRBV29-1 to TRBJ1-1; 7 nucleotides line up with TRBD1. V shed 5 bases, J shed 1 base, and the junction held 7 bases outside the gene matches. Germline lookup yields CDR1 SQVTM and CDR2 ANQGSEA. The CDR3 loop spans 14 amino acids. DNA for the CDR3: TGCAGCGTTAGACCCGGGACAGAGAACACTGAAGCTTTCTTT. Protein: CSVRPGTENTEAFF.